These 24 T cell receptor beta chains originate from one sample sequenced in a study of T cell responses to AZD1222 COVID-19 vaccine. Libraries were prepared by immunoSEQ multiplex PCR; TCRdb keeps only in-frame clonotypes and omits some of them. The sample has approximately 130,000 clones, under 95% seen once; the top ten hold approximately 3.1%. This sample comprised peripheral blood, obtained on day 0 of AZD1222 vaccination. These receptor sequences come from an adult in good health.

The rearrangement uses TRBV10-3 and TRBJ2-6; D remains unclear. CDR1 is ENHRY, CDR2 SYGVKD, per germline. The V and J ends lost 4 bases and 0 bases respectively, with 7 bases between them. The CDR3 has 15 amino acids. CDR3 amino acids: CAISGQVSGANVLTF. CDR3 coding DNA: TGTGCCATCAGTGGGCAAGTCTCTGGGGCCAACGTCCTGACTTTC.

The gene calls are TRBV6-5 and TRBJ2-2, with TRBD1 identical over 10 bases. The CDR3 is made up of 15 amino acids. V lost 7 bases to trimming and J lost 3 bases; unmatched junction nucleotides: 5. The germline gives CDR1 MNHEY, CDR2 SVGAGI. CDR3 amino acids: CASIPGTGDTGELFF. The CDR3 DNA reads TGTGCCAGCATCCCCGGGACAGGGGACACCGGGGAGCTGTTTTTT.

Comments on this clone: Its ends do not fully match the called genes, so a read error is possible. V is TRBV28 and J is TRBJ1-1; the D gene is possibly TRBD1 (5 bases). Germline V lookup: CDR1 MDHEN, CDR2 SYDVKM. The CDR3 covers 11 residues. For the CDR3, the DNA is TGTGCCAGCAGTTCCGGGACTGGAGCTTTCTTT. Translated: CASSSGTGAFF. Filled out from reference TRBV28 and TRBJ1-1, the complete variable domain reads DVKVTQSSRYLVKRTGEKVFLECVQDMDHENMFWYRQDPGLGLRLIYFSYDVKMKEKGDIPEGYSVSREKKERFSLILESASTNQTSMYLCASSSGTGAFFGQGTRLTVV.

The CDR3 nucleotides read TGCGCCAGCACACCCACACAGAGTTCTGGAAACACCATATATTTT. Translated: CASTPTQSSGNTIYF. V and J are TRBV10-2 and TRBJ1-3; no firm D call. Trimming removed 7 bases from V and 1 base from J, with 14 bases in between. Germline values: CDR1 WSHSY, CDR2 SAAADI. The CDR3 is made up of 15 amino acids.

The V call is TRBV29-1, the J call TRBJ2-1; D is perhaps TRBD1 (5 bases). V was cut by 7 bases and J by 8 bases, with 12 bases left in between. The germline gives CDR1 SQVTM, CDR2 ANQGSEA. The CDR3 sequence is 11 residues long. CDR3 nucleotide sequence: TGCAGCGGTGTAAGGGGCCATGAGCAGTTCTTC. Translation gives CSGVRGHEQFF.

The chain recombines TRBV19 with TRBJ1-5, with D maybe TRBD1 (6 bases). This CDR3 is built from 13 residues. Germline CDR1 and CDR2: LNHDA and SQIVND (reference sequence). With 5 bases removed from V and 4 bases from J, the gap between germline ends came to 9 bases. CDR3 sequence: CASSRDKNQPQHF. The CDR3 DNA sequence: TGTGCCAGTAGTCGGGACAAAAATCAGCCCCAGCATTTT.

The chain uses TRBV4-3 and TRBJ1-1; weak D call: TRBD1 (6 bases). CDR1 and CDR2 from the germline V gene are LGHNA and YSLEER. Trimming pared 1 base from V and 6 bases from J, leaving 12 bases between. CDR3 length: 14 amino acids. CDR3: CASSQVNRVAEAFF. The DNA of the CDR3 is TGCGCCAGCAGCCAAGTCAACAGGGTGGCTGAAGCTTTCTTT.

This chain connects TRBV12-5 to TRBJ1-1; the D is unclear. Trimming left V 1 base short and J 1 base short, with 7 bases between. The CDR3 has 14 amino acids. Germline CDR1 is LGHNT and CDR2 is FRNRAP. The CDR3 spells CASGLDVRNTEAFF. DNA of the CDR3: TGTGCTAGTGGTTTGGACGTGAGGAACACTGAAGCTTTCTTT.

CDR3 sequence (DNA): TGCAGTGCTAGTCGGGGGTTTAATAGCAATCAGCCCCAGCATTTT. Its translation is CSASRGFNSNQPQHF. The V call is TRBV20-1, the J call TRBJ1-5; weak D call: TRBD1 (5 bases). The CDR3 totals 15 residues. Germline-derived CDR1 and CDR2 are DFQATT and SNEGSKA (reference sequence). The V and J ends lost 3 bases and 0 bases respectively, with 12 bases between them.

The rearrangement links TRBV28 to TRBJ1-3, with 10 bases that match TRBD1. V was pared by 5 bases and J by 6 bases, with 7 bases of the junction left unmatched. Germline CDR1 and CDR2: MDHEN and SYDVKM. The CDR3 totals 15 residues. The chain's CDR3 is CASSPTGTGVNTIYF. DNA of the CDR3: TGTGCCAGCAGTCCAACCGGGACAGGGGTAAACACCATATATTTT.

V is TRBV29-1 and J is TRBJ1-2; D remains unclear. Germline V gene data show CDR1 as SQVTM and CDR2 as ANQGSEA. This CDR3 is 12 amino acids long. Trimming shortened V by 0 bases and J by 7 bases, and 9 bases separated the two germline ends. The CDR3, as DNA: TGCAGCGTTGAAGATCAAGTGAGTGGCTACACCTTC. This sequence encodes CSVEDQVSGYTF.

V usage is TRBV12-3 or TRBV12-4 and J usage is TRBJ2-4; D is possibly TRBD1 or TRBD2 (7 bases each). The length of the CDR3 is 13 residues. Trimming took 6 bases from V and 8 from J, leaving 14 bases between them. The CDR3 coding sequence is TGTGCCAGCAGCAGGGGGGGGAGGGACATTCAGTACTTC. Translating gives CASSRGGRDIQYF.

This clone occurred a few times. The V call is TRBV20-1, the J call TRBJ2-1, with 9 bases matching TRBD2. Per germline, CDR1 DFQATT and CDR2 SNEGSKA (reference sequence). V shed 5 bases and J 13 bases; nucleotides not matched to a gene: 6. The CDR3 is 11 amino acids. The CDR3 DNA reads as TGCAGTGCTGAGACTAGCGGAGGCCAGTTCTTC. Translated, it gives CSAETSGGQFF.

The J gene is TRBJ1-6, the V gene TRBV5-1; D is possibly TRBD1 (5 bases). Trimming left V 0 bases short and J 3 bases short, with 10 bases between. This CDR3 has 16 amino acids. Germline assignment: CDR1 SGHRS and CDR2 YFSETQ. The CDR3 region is CASSLDRQSYNSPLHF. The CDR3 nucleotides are TGCGCCAGCAGCTTGGATAGACAGAGCTATAATTCACCCCTCCACTTT.

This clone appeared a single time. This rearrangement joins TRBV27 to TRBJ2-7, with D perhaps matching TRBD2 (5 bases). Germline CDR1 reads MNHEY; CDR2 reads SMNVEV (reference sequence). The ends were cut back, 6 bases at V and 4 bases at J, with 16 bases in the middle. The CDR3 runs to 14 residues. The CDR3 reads CASRIMDGGYEQYF. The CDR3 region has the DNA TGTGCCAGCAGGATCATGGACGGAGGATACGAGCAGTACTTC.

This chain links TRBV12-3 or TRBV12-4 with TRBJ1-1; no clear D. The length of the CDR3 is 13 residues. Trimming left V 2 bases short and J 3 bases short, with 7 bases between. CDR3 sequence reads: CASSLLRYTEAFF. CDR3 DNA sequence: TGTGCCAGCAGTTTACTCAGATACACTGAAGCTTTCTTT.

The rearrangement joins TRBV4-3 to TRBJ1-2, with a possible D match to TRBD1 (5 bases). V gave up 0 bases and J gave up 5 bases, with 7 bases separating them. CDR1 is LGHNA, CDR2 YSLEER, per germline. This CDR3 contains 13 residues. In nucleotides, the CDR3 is TGCGCCAGCAGCCAAGAATGGGGGTATGGCTACACCTTC. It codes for CASSQEWGYGYTF.

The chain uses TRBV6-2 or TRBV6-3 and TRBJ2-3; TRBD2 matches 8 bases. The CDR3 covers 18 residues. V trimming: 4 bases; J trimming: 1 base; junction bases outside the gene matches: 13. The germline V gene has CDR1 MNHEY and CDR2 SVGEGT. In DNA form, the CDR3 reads TGTGCCAGCAGTTCTCTCGGGGGGGAGGGCCTAGGCACAGATACGCAGTATTTT. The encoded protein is CASSSLGGEGLGTDTQYF.

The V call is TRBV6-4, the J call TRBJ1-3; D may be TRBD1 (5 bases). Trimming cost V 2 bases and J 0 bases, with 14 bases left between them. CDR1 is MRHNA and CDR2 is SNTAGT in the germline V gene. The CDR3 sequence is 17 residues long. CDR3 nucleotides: TGTGCCAGCAGTGACCGGGACGCGTGCTCCTCTGGAAACACCATATATTTT. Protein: CASSDRDACSSGNTIYF.

CDR3 coding DNA: TGTGCCAGTGGGGTCGGGGCGGCCGGGGGAGCTTTCTTT. Translated: CASGVGAAGGAFF. The chain uses TRBV28 and TRBJ1-1, with a tentative D call TRBD1 (5 bases). Germline V gene lookup returns CDR1 MDHEN and CDR2 SYDVKM. The length of the CDR3 is 13 residues. Deletions cut 9 bases from V and 10 bases from J, with 21 bases between.

The CDR3 reads CASSENRREGLNEKLFF. The CDR3 DNA reads as TGTGCCAGCAGTGAAAACCGACGGGAAGGGCTGAATGAAAAACTGTTTTTT. The V gene is TRBV6-1, the J gene TRBJ1-4, with no clear D. Germline CDR1 and CDR2: MNHNS and SASEGT. The V gene lost 2 bases and the J gene lost 5 bases, with 18 bases spanning the gap. This CDR3 has 17 amino acids.

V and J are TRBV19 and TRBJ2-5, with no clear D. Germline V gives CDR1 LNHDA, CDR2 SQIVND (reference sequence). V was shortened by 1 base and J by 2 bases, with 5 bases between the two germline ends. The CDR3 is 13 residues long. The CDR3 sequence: CASSIGRQETQYF. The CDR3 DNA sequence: TGTGCCAGTAGTATAGGGCGTCAAGAGACCCAGTACTTC.

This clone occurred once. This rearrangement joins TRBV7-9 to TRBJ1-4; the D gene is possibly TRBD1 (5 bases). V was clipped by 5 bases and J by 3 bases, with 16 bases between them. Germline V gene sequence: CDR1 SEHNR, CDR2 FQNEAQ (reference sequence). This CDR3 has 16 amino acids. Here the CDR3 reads CASSPGRGLSNEKLFF. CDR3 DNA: TGTGCCAGCAGCCCCGGGAGGGGTCTATCTAATGAAAAACTGTTTTTT.

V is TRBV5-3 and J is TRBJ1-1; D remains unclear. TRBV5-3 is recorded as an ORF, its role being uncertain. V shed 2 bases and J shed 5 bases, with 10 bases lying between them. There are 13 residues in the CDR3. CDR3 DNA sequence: TGTGCCAGAAGCTTTACCCTGAGGACTGAAGCTTTCTTT. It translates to CARSFTLRTEAFF.